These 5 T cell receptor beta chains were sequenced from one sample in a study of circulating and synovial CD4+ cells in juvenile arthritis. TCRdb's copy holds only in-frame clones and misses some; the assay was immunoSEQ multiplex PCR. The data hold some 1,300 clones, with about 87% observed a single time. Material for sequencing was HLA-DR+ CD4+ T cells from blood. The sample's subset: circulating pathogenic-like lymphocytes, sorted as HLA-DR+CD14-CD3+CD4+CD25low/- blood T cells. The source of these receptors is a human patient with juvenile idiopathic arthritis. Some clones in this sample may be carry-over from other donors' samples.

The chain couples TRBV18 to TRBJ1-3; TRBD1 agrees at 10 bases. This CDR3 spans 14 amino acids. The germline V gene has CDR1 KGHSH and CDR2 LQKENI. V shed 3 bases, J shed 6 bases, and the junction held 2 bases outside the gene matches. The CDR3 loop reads CASSPGTGVNTIYF. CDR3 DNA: TGTGCCAGCTCACCGGGGACAGGGGTAAACACCATATATTTT.

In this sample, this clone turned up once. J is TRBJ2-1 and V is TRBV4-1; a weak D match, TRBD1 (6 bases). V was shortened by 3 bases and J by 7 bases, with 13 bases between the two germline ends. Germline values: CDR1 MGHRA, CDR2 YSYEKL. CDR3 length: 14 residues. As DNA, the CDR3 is TGCGCCAGCAGCCACTACAGGGAGATAAATGAGCAGTTCTTC. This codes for CASSHYREINEQFF.

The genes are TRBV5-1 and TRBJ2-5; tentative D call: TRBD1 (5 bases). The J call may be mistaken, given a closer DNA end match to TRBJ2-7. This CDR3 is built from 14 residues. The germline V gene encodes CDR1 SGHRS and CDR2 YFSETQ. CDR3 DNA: TGCGCCAGCAGCTTGACAGGACCCTCCTACGAGCAGTACTTC. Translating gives CASSLTGPSYEQYF.

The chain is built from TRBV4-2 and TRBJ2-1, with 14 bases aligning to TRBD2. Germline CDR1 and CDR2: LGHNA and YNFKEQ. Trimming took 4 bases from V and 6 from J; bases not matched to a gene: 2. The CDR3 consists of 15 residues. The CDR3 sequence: CASSRGLAGGNEQFF. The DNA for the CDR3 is TGTGCCAGCAGCCGAGGACTAGCGGGGGGCAATGAGCAGTTCTTC.

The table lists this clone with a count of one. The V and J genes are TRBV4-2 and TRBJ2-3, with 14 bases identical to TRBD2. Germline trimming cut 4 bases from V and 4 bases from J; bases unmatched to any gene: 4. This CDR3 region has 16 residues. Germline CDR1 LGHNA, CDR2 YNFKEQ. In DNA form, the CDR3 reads TGTGCCAGCAGCCGCGGACTAGCGGGAGGCGCAGATACGCAGTATTTT. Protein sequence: CASSRGLAGGADTQYF.